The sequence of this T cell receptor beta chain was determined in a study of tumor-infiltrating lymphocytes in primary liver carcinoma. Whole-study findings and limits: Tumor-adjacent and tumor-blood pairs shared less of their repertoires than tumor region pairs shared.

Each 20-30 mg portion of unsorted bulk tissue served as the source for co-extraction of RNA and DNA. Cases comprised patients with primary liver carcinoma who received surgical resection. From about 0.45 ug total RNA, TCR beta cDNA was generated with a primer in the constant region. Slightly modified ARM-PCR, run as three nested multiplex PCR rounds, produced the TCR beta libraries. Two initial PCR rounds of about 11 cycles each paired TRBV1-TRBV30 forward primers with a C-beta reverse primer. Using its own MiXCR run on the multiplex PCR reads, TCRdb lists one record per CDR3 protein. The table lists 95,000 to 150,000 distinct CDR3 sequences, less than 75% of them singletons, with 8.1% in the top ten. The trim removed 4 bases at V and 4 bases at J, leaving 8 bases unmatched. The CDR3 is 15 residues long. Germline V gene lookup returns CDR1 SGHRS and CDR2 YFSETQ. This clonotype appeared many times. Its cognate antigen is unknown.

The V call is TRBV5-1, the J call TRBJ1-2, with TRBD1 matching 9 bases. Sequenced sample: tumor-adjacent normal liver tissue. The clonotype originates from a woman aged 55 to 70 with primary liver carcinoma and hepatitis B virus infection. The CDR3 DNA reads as TGCGCCAGCAGCCAAAACAGGGGGCAAATCTATGGCTACACCTTC. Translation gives CASSQNRGQIYGYTF.